One and the same sample provided the 13 T cell receptor beta chains below, sequenced in a study of CD8 T cells in ankylosing spondylitis. Using its own MiXCR run on the 5' RACE reads, TCRdb lists one record per CDR3 protein. The data hold 200,000 to 250,000 distinct CDR3 sequences, with roughly 26% observed a single time. Material: blood, either unsorted or a sorted T cell fraction (not recorded which). The receptors originated from a male donor with ankylosing spondylitis or in good health (not recorded which).

This chain connects TRBV29-1 to TRBJ1-3; D gene unclear. The ends were cut back, 4 bases at V and 4 bases at J, with 5 bases in the middle. The CDR3 loop spans 11 amino acids. Per germline, CDR1 SQVTM and CDR2 ANQGSEA. The CDR3 protein is CSVGRGNTIYF. The CDR3 nucleotides read TGCAGCGTTGGTCGAGGAAACACCATATATTTT.

The chain couples TRBV11-2 to TRBJ2-7; no reliable D call. Deletions cut 7 bases from V and 4 bases from J, with 11 bases between. The germline CDR1 and CDR2 sequences are SGHAT and FQNNGV. CDR3 size: 12 residues. The CDR3 region is CASTSGNYEQYF. For the CDR3, the DNA is TGTGCCAGCACCTCCGGTAATTACGAGCAGTACTTC.

This clonotype was picked up a small number of times. The V gene is TRBV7-2, the J gene TRBJ2-2; D unclear. V was clipped by 4 bases and J by 1 base, with 10 bases between them. The CDR3 is made up of 15 amino acids. Germline V gene sequence: CDR1 SGHTA, CDR2 FQGNSA. The CDR3 DNA reads as TGTGCCAGCAGCTATGACCCCTTGAACACCGGGGAGCTGTTTTTT. It encodes CASSYDPLNTGELFF.

There are many counts of this clonotype. The gene calls are TRBV10-3 and TRBJ2-1; D unresolved. CDR1 is ENHRY, CDR2 SYGVKD, per germline. The CDR3 consists of 13 residues. Trimming removed 10 bases from V and 4 bases from J, with 14 bases in between. The CDR3 loop reads CATLPGDYNEQFF. For the CDR3, the DNA is TGTGCCACGCTACCTGGGGATTACAATGAGCAGTTCTTC.

V and J are TRBV7-6 and TRBJ2-3; the D gene is possibly TRBD2 (6 bases). Germline V CDR1 and CDR2: SGHVS, FNYEAQ. V lost 1 base and J 2 bases, leaving 10 bases between the germline ends. The CDR3 is 15 amino acids. CDR3 in amino acids: CASSLDSGYTDTQYF. The CDR3 region has the DNA TGTGCCAGCAGCTTAGATAGCGGCTACACAGATACGCAGTATTTT.

This clonotype was seen at least ten times. J is TRBJ2-7 and V is TRBV5-4, with a weak D call TRBD2 (6 bases). CDR3 length: 15 residues. V shed 0 bases and J shed 0 bases, with 10 bases lying between them. Germline V CDR1 and CDR2: SGHNT, YYREEE (reference sequence). As DNA, the CDR3 is TGTGCCAGCAGCTTGGAGTCCGGGAGCTCCTACGAGCAGTACTTC. As protein: CASSLESGSSYEQYF.

At least ten counts were recorded for this clonotype. The V call is TRBV12-3 or TRBV12-4, the J call TRBJ2-2; possible D gene TRBD1, 5 bases. V lost 5 bases and J lost 5, with 15 bases in between. The CDR3 is made up of 15 amino acids. This CDR3 is CASSPGPFRTGELFF. The CDR3 DNA sequence: TGTGCCAGCAGTCCAGGGCCCTTTCGAACCGGGGAGCTGTTTTTT.

The rearrangement uses TRBV10-3 and TRBJ2-1, with 7 bases lining up with TRBD1. After removal of 0 bases from V and 5 bases from J, the junction contained 4 bases not matched to a gene. Germline loops: CDR1 ENHRY, CDR2 SYGVKD. The CDR3 is made up of 15 amino acids. The CDR3 spells CAISESSGGNNEQFF. The DNA for the CDR3 is TGTGCCATCAGTGAGTCGTCAGGGGGAAACAATGAGCAGTTCTTC.

The chain has TRBV12-3 or TRBV12-4 and TRBJ2-7; possible D gene TRBD1, 5 bases. V lost 3 bases to trimming and J lost 3 bases, with 12 bases between them. The CDR3 totals 14 residues. CDR3 sequence (DNA): TGTGCCAGCAGTTTCAAGGCAGGGAACTACGAGCAGTACTTC. This encodes CASSFKAGNYEQYF.

As to this clonotype: Just one base apart from a much larger clone, this may be a read error. The chain uses TRBV11-2 and TRBJ2-3; D gene ambiguous. This CDR3 has 15 residues. Germline-derived CDR1 and CDR2 are SGHAT and FQNNGV. CDR3 amino acids: CASSLVAISTDAQYF. The CDR3 region has the DNA TGTGCCAGCAGCTTAGTTGCGATCAGCACAGATGCGCAGTATTTT.

This clonotype has a count of ten or more. This chain uses TRBV4-2 with TRBJ2-7; 9 bases map to TRBD2. The CDR3 covers 16 residues. The V gene's germline CDR1 is LGHNA and CDR2 YNFKEQ. V was clipped by 4 bases and J by 6 bases; unmatched bases: 13. DNA for the CDR3: TGTGCCAGCAGCCGATTAGCGGGAGCAGAACCGGGCGAGCAGTACTTC. This translates into CASSRLAGAEPGEQYF.

This clonotype occurred many times. The V call is TRBV24-1, the J call TRBJ2-3, with D perhaps matching TRBD1 (6 bases). From germline, CDR1 is KGHDR and CDR2 SFDVKD. V gave up 2 bases and J gave up 0 bases, with 11 bases separating them. The CDR3 totals 16 residues. The CDR3 region is CATSDSKTGSTDTQYF. The CDR3, as DNA: TGTGCCACCAGTGATTCAAAAACAGGGAGCACAGATACGCAGTATTTT.

V is TRBV20-1 and J is TRBJ2-5, with TRBD1 matching 9 bases. The CDR3 covers 14 residues. Germline loops: CDR1 DFQATT, CDR2 SNEGSKA (reference sequence). V lost 6 bases and J lost 7; bases outside the gene matches: 12. The CDR3 region is CSAIYRGLEGTQYF. CDR3 coding DNA: TGCAGTGCCATCTACAGGGGGCTGGAGGGGACCCAGTACTTC.